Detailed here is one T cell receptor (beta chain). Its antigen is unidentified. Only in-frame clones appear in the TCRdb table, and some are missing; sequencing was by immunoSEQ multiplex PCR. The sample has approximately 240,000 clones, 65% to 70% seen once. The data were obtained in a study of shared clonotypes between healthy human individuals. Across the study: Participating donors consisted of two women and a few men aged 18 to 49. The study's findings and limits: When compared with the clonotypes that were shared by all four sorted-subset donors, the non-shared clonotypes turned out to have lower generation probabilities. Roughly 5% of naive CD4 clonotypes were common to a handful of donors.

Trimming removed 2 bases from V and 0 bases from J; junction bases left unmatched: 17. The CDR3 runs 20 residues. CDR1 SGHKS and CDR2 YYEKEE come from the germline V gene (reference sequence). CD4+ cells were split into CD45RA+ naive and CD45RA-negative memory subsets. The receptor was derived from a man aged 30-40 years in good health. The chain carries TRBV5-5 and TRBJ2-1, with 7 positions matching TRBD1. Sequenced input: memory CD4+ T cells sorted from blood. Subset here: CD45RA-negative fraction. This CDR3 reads CASSFTPLTGIADSYNEQFF. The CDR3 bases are TGTGCCAGCAGCTTCACTCCCCTGACAGGGATCGCGGACTCCTACAATGAGCAGTTCTTC.